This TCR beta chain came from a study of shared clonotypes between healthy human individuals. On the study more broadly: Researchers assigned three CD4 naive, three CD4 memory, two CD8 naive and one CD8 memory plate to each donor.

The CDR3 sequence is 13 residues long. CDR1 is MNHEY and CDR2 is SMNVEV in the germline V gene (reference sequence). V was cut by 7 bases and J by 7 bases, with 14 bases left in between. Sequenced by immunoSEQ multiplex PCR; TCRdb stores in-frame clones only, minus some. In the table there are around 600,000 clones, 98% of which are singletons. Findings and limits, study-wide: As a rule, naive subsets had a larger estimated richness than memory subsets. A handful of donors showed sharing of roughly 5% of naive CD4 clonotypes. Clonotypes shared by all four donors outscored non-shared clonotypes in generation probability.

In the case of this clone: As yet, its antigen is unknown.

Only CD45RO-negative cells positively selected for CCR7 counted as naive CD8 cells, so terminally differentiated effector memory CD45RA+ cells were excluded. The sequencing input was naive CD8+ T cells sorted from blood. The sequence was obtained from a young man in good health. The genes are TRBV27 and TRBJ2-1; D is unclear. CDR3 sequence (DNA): TGTGCCAGCACCAGCTCCAGCATAAATGAGCAGTTCTTC. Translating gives CASTSSSINEQFF.